The clone carrying this TCR beta chain was observed many times. RNA transcripts yielded amplified TCR beta CDR3 regions. RT-PCR was first run with HTBI primers, then multiplex PCR in a second round. A single record per CDR3 protein comes from TCRdb applying MiXCR to the multiplex PCR reads. The sample shows under 400,000 distinct CDR3 sequences, 15% to 20% of them seen only once. This record comes from a study of Graves' ophthalmopathy and Graves' hyperthyroidism. Fresh peripheral blood (around 9.7 ml) yielded the PBMCs. The CDR3 extends over 17 amino acids. Germline values: CDR1 DFQATT, CDR2 SNEGSKA (reference sequence). V lost 0 bases to trimming and J lost 7 bases; unmatched junction nucleotides: 10.

The chain is built from TRBV20-1 and TRBJ2-2, with TRBD2 matching over 11 bases. This receptor was obtained from an adult man with Graves' ophthalmopathy. The sample taken for sequencing was peripheral blood. CDR3 loop: CSARERLLAGAHGELFF. In nucleotides, the CDR3 is TGCAGTGCTAGAGAAAGGTTACTAGCGGGAGCCCACGGGGAGCTGTTTTTT.